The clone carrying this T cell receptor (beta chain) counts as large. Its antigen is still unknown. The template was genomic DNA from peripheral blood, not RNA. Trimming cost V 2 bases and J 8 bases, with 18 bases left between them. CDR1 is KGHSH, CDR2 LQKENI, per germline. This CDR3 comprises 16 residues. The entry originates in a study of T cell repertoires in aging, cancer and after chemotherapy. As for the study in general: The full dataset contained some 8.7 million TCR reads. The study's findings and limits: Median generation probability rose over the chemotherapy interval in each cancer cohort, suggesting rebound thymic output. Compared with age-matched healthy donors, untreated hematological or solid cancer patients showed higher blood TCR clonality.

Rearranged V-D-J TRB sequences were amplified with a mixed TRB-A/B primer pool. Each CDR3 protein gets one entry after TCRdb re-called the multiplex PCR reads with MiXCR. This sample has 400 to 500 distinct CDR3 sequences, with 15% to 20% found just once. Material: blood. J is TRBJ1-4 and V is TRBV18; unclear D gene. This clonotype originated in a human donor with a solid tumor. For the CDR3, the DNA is TGTGCCAGCTCACCATCCAACAGCCCAAAAGGGGAAAAACTGTTTTTT. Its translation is CASSPSNSPKGEKLFF.